Following are 3 T cell receptor beta chains from one sample sequenced in a study of CD8 T cells in ankylosing spondylitis. No antigens are known for them. Overall study results and limits: It appeared that ankylosing spondylitis blood was characterized by a TCR beta motif of roughly 8 highly homologous variants.

One entry per CDR3 protein, called by TCRdb with MiXCR from the 5' RACE reads. The sample records more than 300,000 distinct CDR3 sequences, 6.5% to 10% being singletons. Sequenced input: blood, either unsorted or a sorted T cell fraction (not recorded which). These receptors were obtained from a male donor with ankylosing spondylitis.

The genes are TRBV6-5 and TRBJ2-1; 11 bases fit TRBD2. CDR3 length: 15 amino acids. CDR1 is MNHEY, CDR2 SVGAGI, per germline. The junction had 4 bases not matched to a gene; V was cut back by 4 bases and J by 5 bases. CDR3 bases: TGTGCCAGCAGTTGGACTAGCGGGCCCGACAATGAGCAGTTCTTC. Its translation: CASSWTSGPDNEQFF.

This clonotype has more than one count but fewer than ten. This CDR3 is CSAGTSRWSEQYF. The CDR3 nucleotides read TGCAGTGCTGGGACCTCTCGGTGGTCCGAGCAGTACTTC. This sequence joins TRBV20-1 and TRBJ2-7; D possibly uses TRBD1 or TRBD2 (5 bases each). Trimming left V 5 bases short and J 6 bases short, with 17 bases between. There are 13 residues in the CDR3. Germline values: CDR1 DFQATT, CDR2 SNEGSKA (reference sequence).

The chain has TRBV6-1 and TRBJ2-1, with TRBD1 identical over 10 bases. V was clipped by 6 bases and J by 5 bases; unmatched bases: 4. The CDR3 extends over 14 amino acids. CDR1 and CDR2 (germline): MNHNS, SASEGT. The CDR3 protein is CASRRDRGNNEQFF. CDR3 sequence (DNA): TGTGCCAGCAGACGGGACAGGGGCAACAATGAGCAGTTCTTC.